Listed below are T cell receptor beta chains from one sample, sequenced in a study of CD8+CD57+ T cells in acquired aplastic anemia. One entry per CDR3 protein, called by TCRdb with MiXCR from the reads. Of approximately 260,000 distinct CDR3 sequences in the sample, less than 85% were seen once. The source material was sorted CD4+, CD8+, or CD8+CD57+ T cells (not recorded which) from PBMCs. The receptor source for this set is a human donor with aplastic anemia. The CDR3 runs from the conserved cysteine through the conserved F or W. Each record gives: J gene, clone size, D gene, V gene, CDR3 protein, CDR3 DNA. A D gene is named only where the DNA matches it firmly. Expanded clones are given a class, and other clones once, few, many or no size at all.

j_gene: TRBJ2-3
abundance: .
d_gene: .
v_gene: TRBV7-9
CDR3aa: CANGDGATATQYF
CDR3nt: TGTGCCAACGGGGACGGGGCCACAGCTACGCAGTATTTC

j_gene: TRBJ2-1
abundance: .
d_gene: .
v_gene: TRBV15
CDR3aa: CATSRGGAGEQFF
CDR3nt: TGTGCCACCAGCAGAGGGGGGGCGGGGGAGCAGTTCTTC

j_gene: TRBJ2-3
abundance: .
d_gene: .
v_gene: TRBV9
CDR3aa: CASSVEVNTPYGYF
CDR3nt: TGTGCCAGCAGCGTAGAAGTTAATACTCCTTATGGCTATTTT

j_gene: TRBJ1-2
abundance: once
d_gene: .
v_gene: TRBV15
CDR3aa: CATSRGGGSHNYGYTF
CDR3nt: TGTGCCACCAGCAGAGGGGGGGGGAGCCATAACTATGGCTACACCTTC

j_gene: TRBJ1-5
abundance: many
d_gene: TRBD1
v_gene: TRBV11-2
CDR3aa: CASSRDGDSRVQPQHF
CDR3nt: TGTGCCAGCAGTCGAGACGGGGACAGCCGCGTACAGCCCCAGCATTTT

j_gene: TRBJ1-3
abundance: many
d_gene: TRBD1
v_gene: TRBV9
CDR3aa: CASSVESPGQGRNTIYF
CDR3nt: TGTGCCAGCAGCGTAGAGTCCCCAGGACAGGGAAGAAACACCATATATTTT

j_gene: TRBJ2-7
abundance: few
d_gene: TRBD1
v_gene: TRBV9
CDR3aa: CASSEPGQAYYEQYF
CDR3nt: TGTGCCAGCAGCGAACCGGGACAGGCTTACTACGAGCAGTACTTC

j_gene: TRBJ2-3
abundance: once
d_gene: .
v_gene: TRBV9
CDR3aa: CASSVGGTSDTEHF
CDR3nt: TGTGCCAGCAGCGTAGGGGGGACCTCCGACACGGAGCATTTT

j_gene: TRBJ1-2
abundance: .
d_gene: TRBD1
v_gene: TRBV11-3
CDR3aa: CASSLDLTGANYGYTF
CDR3nt: TGTGCCAGCAGCTTAGATCTGACAGGGGCGAACTATGGCTACACCTTC

j_gene: TRBJ2-3
abundance: .
d_gene: .
v_gene: TRBV9
CDR3aa: CASSVGGSATKYF
CDR3nt: TGTGCCAGCAGCGTAGGGGGCAGTGCTACGAAGTATTTT

j_gene: TRBJ2-7
abundance: .
d_gene: .
v_gene: TRBV11-3
CDR3aa: CASSLDLTAREQYF
CDR3nt: TGTGCCAGCAGCTTAGATCTGACAGCCCGCGAGCAGTACTTC

j_gene: TRBJ2-1
abundance: .
d_gene: .
v_gene: TRBV5-1
CDR3aa: CASSSPRLTVSSYNEQFF
CDR3nt: TGCGCCAGCAGCTCCCCCCGGTTGACAGTAAGCTCCTACAATGAGCAGTTCTTC

j_gene: TRBJ1-5
abundance: .
d_gene: .
v_gene: TRBV9
CDR3aa: CASSVARNSYEQF
CDR3nt: TGTGCCAGCAGCGTAGCGAGAAATTCCTACGAGCAGTTT

j_gene: TRBJ1-2
abundance: .
d_gene: .
v_gene: TRBV5-6
CDR3aa: CASSLERAGLGGYTF
CDR3nt: TGTGCCAGCAGCTTGGAGAGGGCAGGGCTAGGCGGCTACACCTTC

j_gene: TRBJ1-1
abundance: .
d_gene: .
v_gene: TRBV7-9
CDR3aa: CASSLAFF
CDR3nt: TGTGCCAGCAGCTTAGCCTTTTTT

j_gene: TRBJ2-7
abundance: .
d_gene: .
v_gene: TRBV11-3
CDR3aa: CASSYTGGPENEQYF
CDR3nt: TGTGCCAGCAGTTATACTGGCGGTCCCGAGAATGAGCAGTACTTC

j_gene: TRBJ1-2
abundance: .
d_gene: TRBD1
v_gene: TRBV7-8
CDR3aa: CASSLGDRPDTYYYTF
CDR3nt: TGTGCCAGCAGCTTAGGGGACAGGCCCGATACCTATTATTACACCTTC

j_gene: TRBJ2-3
abundance: .
d_gene: .
v_gene: TRBV7-2
CDR3aa: CASSLAAGLNKKHF
CDR3nt: TGTGCCAGCAGCTTAGCGGCGGGCCTCAATAAGAAGCATTTT

j_gene: TRBJ2-1
abundance: .
d_gene: TRBD2
v_gene: TRBV7-9
CDR3aa: CASSPQRGEGSDEQFF
CDR3nt: TGTGCCAGCAGCCCCCAGAGAGGGGAGGGGAGCGATGAGCAGTTCTTC

j_gene: TRBJ2-5
abundance: .
d_gene: TRBD2
v_gene: TRBV2
CDR3aa: CASGEGSTDTQYF
CDR3nt: TGTGCCAGCGGGGAGGGGTCGACGGATACGCAGTACTTC

j_gene: TRBJ2-3
abundance: .
d_gene: .
v_gene: TRBV2
CDR3aa: CSSWEGGTDTQYF
CDR3nt: TGTAGCAGCTGGGAGGGGGGTACAGATACGCAGTATTTT

j_gene: TRBJ2-3
abundance: .
d_gene: .
v_gene: TRBV2
CDR3aa: CASSDVGTHTQYF
CDR3nt: TGTGCCAGCAGTGATGTAGGGACCCATACGCAGTATTTT

j_gene: TRBJ2-3
abundance: .
d_gene: TRBD2
v_gene: TRBV7-8
CDR3aa: CASSPGLGTSGGAGTDTQYF
CDR3nt: TGTGCCAGCAGCCCAGGGCTCGGGACTAGCGGGGGGGCCGGCACAGATACGCAGTATTTT

j_gene: TRBJ2-3
abundance: .
d_gene: TRBD2
v_gene: TRBV29-1
CDR3aa: CSVGPSGITDTQYF
CDR3nt: TGCAGCGTTGGGCCTAGCGGGATTACAGATACGCAGTATTTT

j_gene: TRBJ2-7
abundance: .
d_gene: .
v_gene: TRBV9
CDR3aa: CASSDEGSVEQYF
CDR3nt: TGTGCCAGCAGTGATGAGGGGAGCGTCGAGCAGTACTTC

j_gene: TRBJ1-6
abundance: .
d_gene: TRBD1
v_gene: TRBV6-4
CDR3aa: CASRTPGQDSPLHF
CDR3nt: TGTGCCAGCAGAACTCCGGGACAGGATTCACCCCTCCACTTT